This TCR beta chain derives from a study of blood T cell repertoires in COVID-19. Germline V gene lookup returns CDR1 SGHRS and CDR2 YFSETQ. This CDR3 spans 15 amino acids. The ends lost 2 bases at V and 9 bases at J; junction bases unmatched: 12. The table came from immunoSEQ multiplex PCR; TCRdb's copy has only in-frame clones and leaves some out. Found here are 250,000 to 350,000 clones, about 85% of them singletons; the top ten hold roughly 0.94%. While infection was still active, Seattle patients were enrolled and then followed longitudinally. The material sequenced was peripheral blood. The rearrangement joins TRBV5-1 to TRBJ2-5; 8 bases fit TRBD1. This receptor was obtained from a human donor with COVID-19, enrolled during active disease. The donor label of this sample is uncertain. The CDR3 loop reads CASSFLDPGQEAQYF. The DNA for the CDR3 is TGCGCCAGCAGCTTTCTAGATCCGGGACAGGAGGCCCAGTACTTC.